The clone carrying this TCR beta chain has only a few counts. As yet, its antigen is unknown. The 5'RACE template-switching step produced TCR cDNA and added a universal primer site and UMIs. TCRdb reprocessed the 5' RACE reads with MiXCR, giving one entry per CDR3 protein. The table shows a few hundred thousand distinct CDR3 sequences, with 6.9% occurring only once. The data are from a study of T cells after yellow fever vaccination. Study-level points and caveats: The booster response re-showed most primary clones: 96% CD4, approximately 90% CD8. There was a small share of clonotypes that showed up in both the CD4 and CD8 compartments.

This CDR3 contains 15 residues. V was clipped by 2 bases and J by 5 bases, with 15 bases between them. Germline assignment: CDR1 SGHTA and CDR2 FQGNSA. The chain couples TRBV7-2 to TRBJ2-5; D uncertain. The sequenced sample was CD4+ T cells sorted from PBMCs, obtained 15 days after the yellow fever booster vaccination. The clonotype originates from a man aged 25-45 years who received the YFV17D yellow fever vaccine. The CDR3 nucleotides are TGTGCCAGCAGCTTAACAGCGCTCCTCAAGGAGACCCAGTACTTC. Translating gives CASSLTALLKETQYF.